The rows below give T cell receptor beta chains drawn from one sample of a study of CD8 T cells in ankylosing spondylitis. TCRdb ran MiXCR on the 5' RACE reads and lists one entry per CDR3 protein. The table includes a few hundred thousand distinct CDR3 sequences, about 10% detected once. The sequenced sample was blood, either unsorted or a sorted T cell fraction (not recorded which). The receptors here all came from a male donor with ankylosing spondylitis or in good health (not recorded which). The CDR3 runs from the conserved cysteine through the conserved F or W. D genes are given only for firm matches. Size values are once, few and many counts, or a class for expanded clones, and some rows have none.

cdr3_aa: CASSPPGNTEAFF
cdr3_nt: TGTGCCAGCAGCCCCCCGGGGAACACTGAAGCTTTCTTT
d_call: .
clone_size: many
j_call: TRBJ1-1
v_call: TRBV5-5

cdr3_aa: CSAAGFQPQHF
cdr3_nt: TGCAGTGCTGCAGGGTTTCAGCCCCAGCATTTT
d_call: .
clone_size: many
j_call: TRBJ1-5
v_call: TRBV20-1

cdr3_aa: CASSFGLIYNEQFF
cdr3_nt: TGCGCCAGCAGCTTTGGATTGATCTACAATGAGCAGTTCTTC
d_call: .
clone_size: many
j_call: TRBJ2-1
v_call: TRBV5-1

cdr3_aa: CASSPQGVAGELFF
cdr3_nt: TGCGCCAGCAGCCCCCAAGGGGTGGCCGGGGAGCTGTTTTTT
d_call: .
clone_size: many
j_call: TRBJ2-2
v_call: TRBV5-1

cdr3_aa: CASSDFGQGDTDTQYF
cdr3_nt: TGTGCCAGCAGTGACTTTGGTCAGGGGGACACAGATACGCAGTATTTT
d_call: TRBD1
clone_size: many
j_call: TRBJ2-3
v_call: TRBV6-4

cdr3_aa: CSARIGRELVGYTF
cdr3_nt: TGCAGTGCTAGAATCGGCAGGGAACTGGTCGGCTACACCTTC
d_call: .
clone_size: many
j_call: TRBJ1-2
v_call: TRBV20-1

cdr3_aa: CASSQDWVEEQFF
cdr3_nt: TGTGCCAGCAGCCAAGATTGGGTGGAAGAGCAGTTCTTC
d_call: .
clone_size: many
j_call: TRBJ2-1
v_call: TRBV3-1

cdr3_aa: CASSEVLGSTNYGYTF
cdr3_nt: TGTGCCAGCAGTGAAGTCCTGGGGTCTACTAACTATGGCTACACCTTC
d_call: .
clone_size: few
j_call: TRBJ1-2
v_call: TRBV2

cdr3_aa: CASGSRTGEQYF
cdr3_nt: TGTGCCAGCGGCAGTAGGACGGGCGAGCAGTACTTC
d_call: .
clone_size: .
j_call: TRBJ2-7
v_call: TRBV7-3

cdr3_aa: CASSFFSGNGYTF
cdr3_nt: TGTGCCAGCAGCTTTTTCAGCGGAAATGGCTACACCTTC
d_call: .
clone_size: many
j_call: TRBJ1-2
v_call: TRBV5-5

cdr3_aa: CASSRSKTSGPTYSYNEQFF
cdr3_nt: TGTGCCAGCAGCAGATCCAAGACTAGCGGGCCCACGTACTCCTACAATGAGCAGTTCTTC
d_call: TRBD2
clone_size: few
j_call: TRBJ2-1
v_call: TRBV6-2/TRBV6-3

cdr3_aa: CSARDRFNEAFF
cdr3_nt: TGCAGTGCTCGGGACAGGTTCAATGAAGCTTTCTTT
d_call: TRBD1
clone_size: many
j_call: TRBJ1-1
v_call: TRBV20-1

cdr3_aa: CTSSQVTSGGQETQYF
cdr3_nt: TGCACCAGCAGCCAAGTCACTAGCGGGGGGCAAGAGACCCAGTACTTC
d_call: .
clone_size: many
j_call: TRBJ2-5
v_call: TRBV1

cdr3_aa: CASSTPGLYTDTQYF
cdr3_nt: TGTGCCAGCAGTACTCCGGGACTCTACACAGATACGCAGTATTTT
d_call: .
clone_size: many
j_call: TRBJ2-3
v_call: TRBV6-5

cdr3_aa: CASSLPGGVGGYTF
cdr3_nt: TGTGCCAGCAGCCTACCTGGGGGGGTAGGTGGCTACACCTTC
d_call: .
clone_size: many
j_call: TRBJ1-2
v_call: TRBV7-2

cdr3_aa: CATGFGMNTEAFF
cdr3_nt: TGTGCCACCGGGTTTGGAATGAACACTGAAGCTTTCTTT
d_call: .
clone_size: many
j_call: TRBJ1-1
v_call: TRBV6-1

cdr3_aa: CASSYSIGQGYEQYF
cdr3_nt: TGTGCCAGCAGTTACTCGATCGGACAGGGGTACGAGCAGTACTTC
d_call: TRBD1
clone_size: many
j_call: TRBJ2-7
v_call: TRBV6-5

cdr3_aa: CSAPLVPTDEQYF
cdr3_nt: TGCAGTGCTCCTCTAGTCCCCACGGACGAGCAGTACTTC
d_call: .
clone_size: .
j_call: TRBJ2-7
v_call: TRBV20-1

cdr3_aa: CASSPAGGFNEKLFF
cdr3_nt: TGTGCCAGCAGCCCGGCGGGGGGATTTAATGAAAAACTGTTTTTT
d_call: .
clone_size: .
j_call: TRBJ1-4
v_call: TRBV7-9

cdr3_aa: CSVNGDTQYF
cdr3_nt: TGCAGTGTAAATGGGGATACGCAGTATTTT
d_call: .
clone_size: many
j_call: TRBJ2-3
v_call: TRBV29-1

cdr3_aa: CSAQNSGTNLEQFF
cdr3_nt: TGCAGTGCGCAAAATTCCGGGACGAACCTTGAGCAGTTCTTC
d_call: .
clone_size: many
j_call: TRBJ2-1
v_call: TRBV20-1

cdr3_aa: CATSWEGNRRVDEQFF
cdr3_nt: TGCGCCACTAGCTGGGAGGGTAACCGTCGTGTGGATGAGCAGTTCTTC
d_call: TRBD2
clone_size: many
j_call: TRBJ2-1
v_call: TRBV5-1

cdr3_aa: CASTHTEAFF
cdr3_nt: TGTGCCAGCACCCACACTGAAGCTTTCTTT
d_call: .
clone_size: .
j_call: TRBJ1-1
v_call: TRBV6-6

cdr3_aa: CASGLAVRNEQFF
cdr3_nt: TGTGCCAGCGGACTAGCGGTCCGAAATGAGCAGTTCTTC
d_call: TRBD2
clone_size: few
j_call: TRBJ2-1
v_call: TRBV19

cdr3_aa: CASIGISDTEDFF
cdr3_nt: TGCGCCAGCATAGGGATATCGGACACTGAAGATTTCTTT
d_call: .
clone_size: many
j_call: TRBJ1-1
v_call: TRBV4-1

cdr3_aa: CASSFYTDTQYF
cdr3_nt: TGTGCCAGCAGCTTCTACACAGATACGCAGTATTTT
d_call: .
clone_size: few
j_call: TRBJ2-3
v_call: TRBV5-4

cdr3_aa: CASSFRDRGTYEQYF
cdr3_nt: TGTGCCAGCAGCTTCCGGGATCGAGGTACTTACGAGCAGTACTTC
d_call: .
clone_size: .
j_call: TRBJ2-7
v_call: TRBV7-9

cdr3_aa: CSAPFGGRETQYF
cdr3_nt: TGCAGTGCTCCTTTCGGCGGGAGAGAGACCCAGTACTTC
d_call: TRBD2
clone_size: many
j_call: TRBJ2-5
v_call: TRBV20-1

cdr3_aa: CASSLARNTGELFF
cdr3_nt: TGCGCCAGCAGCTTGGCTCGGAACACCGGGGAGCTGTTTTTT
d_call: .
clone_size: many
j_call: TRBJ2-2
v_call: TRBV5-1

cdr3_aa: CAAGRETQYF
cdr3_nt: TGTGCCGCGGGGCGAGAGACCCAGTACTTC
d_call: .
clone_size: .
j_call: TRBJ2-5
v_call: TRBV6-1

cdr3_aa: CASSYQQGGSGNTIYF
cdr3_nt: TGTGCCAGCAGTTACCAACAAGGGGGATCTGGAAACACCATATATTTT
d_call: .
clone_size: few
j_call: TRBJ1-3
v_call: TRBV6-5

cdr3_aa: CASSPRDRGRETQYF
cdr3_nt: TGTGCCAGCAGCCCCCGGGACAGGGGGCGGGAGACCCAGTACTTC
d_call: TRBD1
clone_size: few
j_call: TRBJ2-5
v_call: TRBV7-9

cdr3_aa: CASRSRQGANTGELFF
cdr3_nt: TGTGCCAGCAGATCCAGACAGGGGGCGAACACCGGGGAGCTGTTTTTT
d_call: TRBD1
clone_size: .
j_call: TRBJ2-2
v_call: TRBV12-3/TRBV12-4

cdr3_aa: CASSSRLAESQETQYF
cdr3_nt: TGCGCCAGCAGCTCTAGACTAGCGGAGTCCCAAGAGACCCAGTACTTC
d_call: TRBD2
clone_size: .
j_call: TRBJ2-5
v_call: TRBV5-1

cdr3_aa: CSARVPGKGFRGYTF
cdr3_nt: TGCAGTGCTAGAGTTCCCGGGAAAGGTTTCCGCGGCTACACCTTC
d_call: .
clone_size: .
j_call: TRBJ1-2
v_call: TRBV20-1

cdr3_aa: CASSGGTSYEQYF
cdr3_nt: TGTGCCAGCAGCGGCGGGACATCCTACGAGCAGTACTTC
d_call: .
clone_size: many
j_call: TRBJ2-7
v_call: TRBV9

cdr3_aa: CASSHLDEALGEQYF
cdr3_nt: TGTGCCAGCAGCCACCTTGACGAGGCCCTCGGCGAGCAGTACTTC
d_call: .
clone_size: .
j_call: TRBJ2-7
v_call: TRBV14

cdr3_aa: CASSSQLAGAETQYF
cdr3_nt: TGTGCCAGCAGCTCGCAGCTAGCGGGAGCAGAGACCCAGTACTTC
d_call: TRBD2
clone_size: few
j_call: TRBJ2-5
v_call: TRBV12-3/TRBV12-4

cdr3_aa: CASSFVMTGDEQFF
cdr3_nt: TGCGCCAGCAGCTTTGTAATGACAGGGGATGAGCAGTTCTTC
d_call: TRBD1
clone_size: .
j_call: TRBJ2-1
v_call: TRBV5-1

cdr3_aa: CAISEAGGVTDTQYF
cdr3_nt: TGTGCCATCAGTGAAGCGGGAGGGGTCACAGATACGCAGTATTTT
d_call: TRBD2
clone_size: many
j_call: TRBJ2-3
v_call: TRBV10-3

cdr3_aa: CASSLPASYEQYF
cdr3_nt: TGTGCCAGCAGTTTACCTGCGTCCTACGAGCAGTACTTC
d_call: .
clone_size: many
j_call: TRBJ2-7
v_call: TRBV28

cdr3_aa: CASSYHLGPYNEQFF
cdr3_nt: TGTGCCAGCAGCTACCATCTGGGACCATACAATGAGCAGTTCTTC
d_call: .
clone_size: many
j_call: TRBJ2-1
v_call: TRBV11-2

cdr3_aa: CASSTLLDTQYF
cdr3_nt: TGTGCCAGCAGCACATTGCTAGATACGCAGTATTTT
d_call: .
clone_size: .
j_call: TRBJ2-3
v_call: TRBV2